Listed below are T cell receptor beta chains from one sample, sequenced in a study of siplizumab effects on memory and regulatory T cells. Only in-frame clones appear in the TCRdb table, and some are missing; sequencing was by immunoSEQ multiplex PCR. Altogether roughly 110,000 clones are present, roughly 93% being singletons, with the ten largest covering over 0.15%. Input material: non-Treg CD4+ T cells sorted from blood. These receptors all stem from a human donor in good health. CDR3s include the opening cysteine and the closing phenylalanine or tryptophan. A D gene is named only where the DNA matches it firmly. Expanded clones get a size class; other rows say once, few or many, or leave the size out.

- | - | TRBJ1-1 | TRBV10-1 | TGCGCCAGCAGTGAGTTTATTGCGGGCCCCACTGAAGCTTTCTTT | CASSEFIAGPTEAFF
few | TRBD1 | TRBJ1-5 | TRBV7-2 | TGTGCCAGCAGGACAGGGCGTGCTCAGCCCCAGCATTTT | CASRTGRAQPQHF
- | TRBD1 | TRBJ1-2 | TRBV6-1 | TGTGCCAGCAGTCCCGGGACAGGGAGCTATGGCTACACCTTC | CASSPGTGSYGYTF
- | TRBD1 | TRBJ1-4 | TRBV28 | TGTGCCAGCAGTTATGGGGCCCCGGGACAGGGTAATGAAAAACTGTTTTTT | CASSYGAPGQGNEKLFF
- | - | TRBJ2-1 | TRBV2 | TGTGCCAGCGAACGGACGTACATCAATGAGCAGTTCTTC | CASERTYINEQFF
- | - | TRBJ2-7 | TRBV6-5 | TGTGCCAGCAGCGCCGGCGTGGGGACCTACGAGCAGTACTTC | CASSAGVGTYEQYF
- | TRBD2 | TRBJ2-5 | TRBV4-1 | TGCGCCAGCAGCCACCCCGGGACTAGGCACCAAGAGACCCAGTACTTC | CASSHPGTRHQETQYF
- | - | TRBJ1-1 | TRBV29-1 | TGCAGCGTTCGGCAGGGCCAGTCTTCGGGGACTGAAGCTTTCTTT | CSVRQGQSSGTEAFF
- | - | TRBJ2-3 | TRBV18 | TGTGCCAGCTCACCAACCCGCTTAGATACGCAGTATTTT | CASSPTRLDTQYF
- | TRBD1 | TRBJ2-7 | TRBV28 | TGTGCCAGCAGTATCTCCTCGGACAGGGCATCTGTCCGCTTC | CASSISSDRASVRF
- | TRBD1 | TRBJ1-2 | TRBV4-1 | TGCGCCAGCAGCCAAGCCCCCTCGACAGGGATCCTCTATGGCTACACCTTC | CASSQAPSTGILYGYTF
once | TRBD1 | TRBJ2-7 | TRBV15 | TGTGCCACCAGCAGAGCCGTGGGGACAGGGGTCTACGAGCAGTACTTC | CATSRAVGTGVYEQYF
- | - | TRBJ2-2 | TRBV28 | TGTGCCAGCTGGGCGGGGGCGATAAACACCGGGGAGCTGTTTTTT | CASWAGAINTGELFF